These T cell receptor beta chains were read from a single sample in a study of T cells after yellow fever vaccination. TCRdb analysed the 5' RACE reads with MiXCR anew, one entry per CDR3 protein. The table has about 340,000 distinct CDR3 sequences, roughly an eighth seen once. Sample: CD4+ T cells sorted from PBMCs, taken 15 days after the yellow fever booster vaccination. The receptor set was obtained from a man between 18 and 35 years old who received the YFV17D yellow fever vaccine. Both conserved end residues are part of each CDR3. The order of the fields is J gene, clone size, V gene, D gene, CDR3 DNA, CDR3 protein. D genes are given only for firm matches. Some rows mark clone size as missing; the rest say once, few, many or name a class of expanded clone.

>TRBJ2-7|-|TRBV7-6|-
TGTGCCAGCAGCTTAGGAAACCACGAGCAGTACTTC
CASSLGNHEQYF
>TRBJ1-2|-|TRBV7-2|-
TGTGCCAGCAGCAAGGACAGTGCCTATGGCTACACCTTC
CASSKDSAYGYTF
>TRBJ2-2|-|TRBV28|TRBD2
TGTGCCAGTTTCTCGAGGACTAGACCCGCCGGGGAGCTGTTTTTT
CASFSRTRPAGELFF
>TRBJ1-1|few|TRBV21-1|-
TGTGCCAGCAGCAAAGTCGGCGCCCGCACTGAAGCTTTCTTT
CASSKVGARTEAFF
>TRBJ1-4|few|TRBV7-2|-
TGTGCCAGCAGCTTAGCTAGCGGTTCGTCTAATGAAAAACTGTTTTTT
CASSLASGSSNEKLFF
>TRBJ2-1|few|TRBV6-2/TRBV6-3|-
TGTGCCAGCAGTTCTCCAGGGGTCCGCCCCGATGAGCAGTTCTTC
CASSSPGVRPDEQFF
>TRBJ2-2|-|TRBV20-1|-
TGCAGTGCTAGAGTCCCCCTAGGTCGGACCGGGGAGCTGTTTTTT
CSARVPLGRTGELFF
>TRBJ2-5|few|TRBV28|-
TGTGCCAGCAGGGACCCGAGGACCCAGTACTTC
CASRDPRTQYF
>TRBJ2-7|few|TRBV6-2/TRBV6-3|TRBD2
TGTGCCAGCAGGACCGGGACTAGTAATTTCCACGAGCAGTACTTC
CASRTGTSNFHEQYF
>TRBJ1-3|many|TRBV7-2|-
TGTGCCAGCAGCCGGGCCCTAGCGTCGCCGTCCTCTGGAAACACCATATATTTT
CASSRALASPSSGNTIYF
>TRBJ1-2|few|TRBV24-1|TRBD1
TGTGCCACCAGTGCCTCAGGACAGGCCGCCGATGGCTACACCTTC
CATSASGQAADGYTF
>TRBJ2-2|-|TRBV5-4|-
TGTGCCAGCAGCCCCGCCGGGACTCTGGACGGGGAGCTGTTTTTT
CASSPAGTLDGELFF
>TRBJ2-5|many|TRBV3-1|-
TGTGCCAGCAGCCAAGAGACCCAGTACTTC
CASSQETQYF
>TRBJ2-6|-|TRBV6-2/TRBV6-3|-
TGTGCCAGCAGACTTCAGGGTAGTGGGGCCAACGTCCTGACTTTC
CASRLQGSGANVLTF
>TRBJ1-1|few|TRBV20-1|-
TGCAGTGCTAGAGATGTCGTAGGGGTTAACACTGAAGCTTTCTTT
CSARDVVGVNTEAFF
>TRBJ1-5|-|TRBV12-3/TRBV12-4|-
TGTGCCAGCAGTTTTCGGCGGACCTGGGGTCAGCCCCAGCATTTT
CASSFRRTWGQPQHF
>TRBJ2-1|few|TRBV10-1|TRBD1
TGCGCCAGCAGAGGGACAGGGTCCGGTGAGCAGTTCTTC
CASRGTGSGEQFF
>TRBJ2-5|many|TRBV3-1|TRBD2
TGTGCCAGCAGCACTAGCGGGGGGCAAGAGACCCAGTACTTC
CASSTSGGQETQYF
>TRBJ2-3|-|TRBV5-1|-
TGCGCCAGCAGCCTTTGGGGGATCGCTAGCACAGATACGCAGTATTTT
CASSLWGIASTDTQYF
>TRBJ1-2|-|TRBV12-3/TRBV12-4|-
TGTGCCAGCAGTACCTCCCCAGGGTTCGGCTATGGCTACACCTTC
CASSTSPGFGYGYTF
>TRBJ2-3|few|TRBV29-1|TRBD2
TGCAGCGCAGACCCAGGGACTAGCTTTGCAGATACGCAGTATTTT
CSADPGTSFADTQYF
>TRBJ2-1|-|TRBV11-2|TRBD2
TGTGCCAGCAGCTTACGTATCACTAGCGGGGGCAATGAGCAGTTCTTC
CASSLRITSGGNEQFF
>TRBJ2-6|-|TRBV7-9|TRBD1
TGTGCCAGCACCCCTGGGACAGTCGCTGGGGCCAACGTCCTGACTTTC
CASTPGTVAGANVLTF
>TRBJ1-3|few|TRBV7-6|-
TGTGCCAGCAGCTTGAGCTTCGCGGTGCACTCTGGAAACACCATATATTTT
CASSLSFAVHSGNTIYF
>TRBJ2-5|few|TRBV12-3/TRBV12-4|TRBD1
TGTGCCAGCACCCGGACAGGACAAGAGACCCAGTACTTC
CASTRTGQETQYF
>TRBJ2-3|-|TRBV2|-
TGTGCCAGCATTGCCCAGGCCCTCGAAACAGATACGCAGTATTTT
CASIAQALETDTQYF
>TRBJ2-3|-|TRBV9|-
TGTGCCAGCAGCTCCCGACAGACCACAGATACGCAGTATTTT
CASSSRQTTDTQYF
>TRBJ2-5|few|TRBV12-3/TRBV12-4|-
TGTGCCAGCAGTCGTCCCCCCCCAGAGACCCAGTACTTC
CASSRPPPETQYF
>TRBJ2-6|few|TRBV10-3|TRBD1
TGTGCCATCAGGGCGGGACAGGGGGTGGCTGGGGCCAACGTCCTGACTTTC
CAIRAGQGVAGANVLTF
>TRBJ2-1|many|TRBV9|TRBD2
TGTGCCAGCAGCGTAGAGCTAGCGGGGGGGCAGGAGCAGTTCTTC
CASSVELAGGQEQFF
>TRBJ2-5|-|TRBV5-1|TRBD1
TGCGCCAGCAGCTCTACCGGGACAGGGGAGGGAGAGACCCAGTACTTC
CASSSTGTGEGETQYF
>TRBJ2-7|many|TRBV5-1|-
TGCGCCAGCAGCCAAGACACATTCTACGAGCAGTACTTC
CASSQDTFYEQYF
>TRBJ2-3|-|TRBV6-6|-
TGTGCCAGCAGAAACTTGGATACGCAGTATTTT
CASRNLDTQYF
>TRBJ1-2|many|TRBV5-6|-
TGTGCCAGCAGTTTCGGACCTAACTATGGCTACACCTTC
CASSFGPNYGYTF
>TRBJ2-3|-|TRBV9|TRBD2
TGTGCCAGCAGCCCTCGATGGACTAGCGGGGGGATCACAGATACGCAGTATTTT
CASSPRWTSGGITDTQYF
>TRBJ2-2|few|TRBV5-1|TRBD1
TGCGCCAGCAGCCCGGCAGGGAAGGGGGCCCACGGGGAGCTGTTTTTT
CASSPAGKGAHGELFF
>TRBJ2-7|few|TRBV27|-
TGTGCCAGCAGGGGGGTGAGGCAGTACTTC
CASRGVRQYF
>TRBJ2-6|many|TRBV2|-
TGTGCCAGCAGGAATCTTGGGGCCAACGTCCTGACTTTC
CASRNLGANVLTF
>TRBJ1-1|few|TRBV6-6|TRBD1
TGTGCCAGCAGTCCAGGGGGCGCGGAGTGGAACACTGAAGCTTTCTTT
CASSPGGAEWNTEAFF
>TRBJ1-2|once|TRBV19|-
TGTGCCAGTAGTTTGGACACCAACTATGGCTACACCTTC
CASSLDTNYGYTF
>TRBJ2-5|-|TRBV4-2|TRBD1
TGTGCCAGCGACGCAATCGGTGGGACAGGCGGGACCCAGTACTTC
CASDAIGGTGGTQYF
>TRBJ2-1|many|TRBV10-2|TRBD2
TGCGCCAGCAGACCCACTAGCGGGGGGCCCCGATACAATGAGCAGTTCTTC
CASRPTSGGPRYNEQFF
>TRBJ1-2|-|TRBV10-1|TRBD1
TGCGCCAGCAGTGAGAAGGGACAGACCTATGGCTACACCTTC
CASSEKGQTYGYTF
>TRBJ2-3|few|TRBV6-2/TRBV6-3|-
TGTGCCAGCACTCAGACAGATACGCAGTATTTT
CASTQTDTQYF
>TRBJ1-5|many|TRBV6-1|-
TGTGCCAGCAGTCCCCGGAGGGTCCCCGATCAGCCCCAGCATTTT
CASSPRRVPDQPQHF
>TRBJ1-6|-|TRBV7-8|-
TGTGCCAGCAGCTTAGCGCTGCGGACAGCCTATAATTCACCCCTCCACTTT
CASSLALRTAYNSPLHF
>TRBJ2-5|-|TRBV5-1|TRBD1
TGCGCCAGCAGCTCGACAGGGGTTCACGAGACCCAGTACTTC
CASSSTGVHETQYF
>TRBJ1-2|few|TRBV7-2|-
TGTGCCAGCAGCTTAGGGGGTCCCCCTAACTATGGCTACACCTTC
CASSLGGPPNYGYTF
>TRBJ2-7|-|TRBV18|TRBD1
TGTGCCAGCTCACCACCAGACAGGGTTGTAGGCGAGCAGTACTTC
CASSPPDRVVGEQYF
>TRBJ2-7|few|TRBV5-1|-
TGCGCCAGCAGCTTGGAGGGACCCTACGAGCAGTACTTC
CASSLEGPYEQYF
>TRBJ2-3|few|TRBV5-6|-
TGTGCCAGCAGCCCGGACGGATACGCAGATACGCAGTATTTT
CASSPDGYADTQYF
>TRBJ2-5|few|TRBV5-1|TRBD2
TGCGCCAGCAGCCCCGGGAGCGGGGGGGAGGAGACCCAGTACTTC
CASSPGSGGEETQYF
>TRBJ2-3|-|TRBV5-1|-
TGCGCCAGCAGCTTTAGACAGGCTGATGATACGCAGTATTTT
CASSFRQADDTQYF
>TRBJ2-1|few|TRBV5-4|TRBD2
TGTGCCAGCAGCCTGGGACTAGCGGGGCTATATCCCTACAATGAGCAGTTCTTC
CASSLGLAGLYPYNEQFF
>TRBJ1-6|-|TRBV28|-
TGTGCCAGCAGTTTGACCTTAGCACCCCTCCACTTT
CASSLTLAPLHF
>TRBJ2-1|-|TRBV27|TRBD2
TGTGCCAGCAGTTTTCGGGGGGGCCTCAGGAATGAGCAGTTCTTC
CASSFRGGLRNEQFF
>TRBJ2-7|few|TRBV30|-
TGTGCCTGGAACCCCGGGCCTCTCGGCGAGCAGTACTTC
CAWNPGPLGEQYF
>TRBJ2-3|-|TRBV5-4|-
TGTGCCAGCAGCTTTAGGGAGTGGGGAAGCACAGATACGCAGTATTTT
CASSFREWGSTDTQYF
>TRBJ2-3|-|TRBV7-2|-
TGTGCCAGCAGCCGGTCGAGGGATACGCAGTATTTT
CASSRSRDTQYF